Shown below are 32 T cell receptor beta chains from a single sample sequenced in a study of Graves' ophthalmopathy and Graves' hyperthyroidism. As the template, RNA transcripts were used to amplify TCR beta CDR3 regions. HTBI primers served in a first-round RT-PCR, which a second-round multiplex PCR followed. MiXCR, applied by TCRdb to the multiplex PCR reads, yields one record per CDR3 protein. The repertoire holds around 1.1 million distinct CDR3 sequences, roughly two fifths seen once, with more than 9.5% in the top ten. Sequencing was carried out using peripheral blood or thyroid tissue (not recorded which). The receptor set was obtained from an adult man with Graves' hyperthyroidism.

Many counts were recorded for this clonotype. The CDR3 region has the DNA TGTGCCAGCAGTCCCAGCGGGGGGGAAATAGAGCAGTACTTC. Its translation: CASSPSGGEIEQYF. The V call is TRBV12-3 or TRBV12-4, the J call TRBJ2-7, with 10 bases aligning to TRBD2. J was trimmed by 7 bases and V by 5 bases; bases with no gene match: 8. There are 14 residues in the CDR3.

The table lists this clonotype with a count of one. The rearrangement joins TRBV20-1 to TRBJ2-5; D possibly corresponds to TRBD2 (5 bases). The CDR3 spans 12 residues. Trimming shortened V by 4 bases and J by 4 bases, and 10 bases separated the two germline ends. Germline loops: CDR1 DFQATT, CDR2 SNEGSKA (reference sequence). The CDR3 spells CSAIRTAETQYF. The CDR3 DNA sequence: TGCAGTGCTATAAGGACTGCAGAGACCCAGTACTTC.

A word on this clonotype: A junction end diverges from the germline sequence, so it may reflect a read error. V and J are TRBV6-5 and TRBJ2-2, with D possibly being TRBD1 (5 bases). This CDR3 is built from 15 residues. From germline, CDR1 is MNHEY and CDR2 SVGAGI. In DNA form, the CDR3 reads TGTGCCAGCAGTTACTCTTCAGGGAACCCCGGGGAGCTGTTTTTT. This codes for CASSYSSGNPGELFF.

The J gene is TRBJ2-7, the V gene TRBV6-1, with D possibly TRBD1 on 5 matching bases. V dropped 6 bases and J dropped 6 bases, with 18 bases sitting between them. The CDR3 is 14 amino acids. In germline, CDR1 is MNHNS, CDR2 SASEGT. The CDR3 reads CASSWGRVTFEQYF. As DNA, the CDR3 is TGTGCCAGCAGCTGGGGCAGGGTAACGTTCGAGCAGTACTTC.

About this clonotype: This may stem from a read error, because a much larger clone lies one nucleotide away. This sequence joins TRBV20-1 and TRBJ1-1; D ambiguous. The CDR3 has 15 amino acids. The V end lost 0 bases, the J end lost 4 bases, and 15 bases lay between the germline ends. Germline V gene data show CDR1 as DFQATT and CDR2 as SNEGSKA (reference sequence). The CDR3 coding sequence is TGCAGTGCTAGAGATGCGGGCCCCGGAGGCACTGAAGCTTTCTTT. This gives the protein CSARDAGPGGTEAFF.

The CDR3 spells CATQELADTGELFF. In DNA form, the CDR3 reads TGTGCCACTCAAGAGTTGGCGGACACCGGGGAGCTGTTTTTT. The V call is TRBV12-3 or TRBV12-4, the J call TRBJ2-2; D gene uncertain. The CDR3 is made up of 14 amino acids. Trimming removed 10 bases at V and 3 bases at J, with 15 bases between.

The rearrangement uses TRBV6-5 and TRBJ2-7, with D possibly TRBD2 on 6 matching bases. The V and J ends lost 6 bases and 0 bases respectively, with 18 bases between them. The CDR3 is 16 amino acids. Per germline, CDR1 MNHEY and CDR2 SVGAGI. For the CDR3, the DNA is TGTGCCAGCAGCTACCTTGGGGACTCCAGCTCCTACGAGCAGTACTTC. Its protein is CASSYLGDSSSYEQYF.

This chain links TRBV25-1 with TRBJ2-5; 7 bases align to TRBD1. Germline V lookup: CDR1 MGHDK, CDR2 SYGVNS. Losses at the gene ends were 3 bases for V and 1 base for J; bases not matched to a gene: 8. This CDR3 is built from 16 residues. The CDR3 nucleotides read TGTGCCAGCAGTGATCTTACAGGGGACACCCAAGAGACCCAGTACTTC. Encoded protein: CASSDLTGDTQETQYF.

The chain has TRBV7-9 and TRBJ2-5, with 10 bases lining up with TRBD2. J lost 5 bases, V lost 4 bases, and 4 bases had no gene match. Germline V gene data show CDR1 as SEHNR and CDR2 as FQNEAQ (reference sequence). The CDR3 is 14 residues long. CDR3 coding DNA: TGTGCCAGCAGCTCCCTAGCGGGGGCGGAGACCCAGTACTTC. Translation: CASSSLAGAETQYF. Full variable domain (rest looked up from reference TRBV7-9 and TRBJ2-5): DTGVSQNPRHKITKRGQNVTFRCDPISEHNRLYWYRQTLGQGPEFLTYFQNEAQLEKSRLLSDRFSAERPKGSFSTLEIQRTEQGDSAMYLCASSSLAGAETQYFGPGTRLLVL.

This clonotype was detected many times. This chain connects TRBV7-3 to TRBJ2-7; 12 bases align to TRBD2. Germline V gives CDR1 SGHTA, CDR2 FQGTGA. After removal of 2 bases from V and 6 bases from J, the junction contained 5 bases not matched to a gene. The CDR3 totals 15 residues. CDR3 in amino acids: CASSLGLAGSSEQYF. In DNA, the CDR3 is TGTGCCAGCAGCTTAGGACTAGCGGGGAGTTCCGAGCAGTACTTC.

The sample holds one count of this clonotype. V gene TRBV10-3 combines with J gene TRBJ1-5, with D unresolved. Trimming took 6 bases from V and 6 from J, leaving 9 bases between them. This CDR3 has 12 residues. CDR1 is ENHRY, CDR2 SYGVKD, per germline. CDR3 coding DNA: TGTGCCATCAGGGAAGAAGGTCAGCCCCAGCATTTT. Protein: CAIREEGQPQHF.

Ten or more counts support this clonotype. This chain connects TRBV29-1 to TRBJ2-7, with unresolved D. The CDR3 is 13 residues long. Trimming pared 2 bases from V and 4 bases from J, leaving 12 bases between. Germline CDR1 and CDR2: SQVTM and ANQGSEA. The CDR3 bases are TGCAGCGTTGAACCGATCAGCGCATACGAGCAGTACTTC. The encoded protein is CSVEPISAYEQYF.

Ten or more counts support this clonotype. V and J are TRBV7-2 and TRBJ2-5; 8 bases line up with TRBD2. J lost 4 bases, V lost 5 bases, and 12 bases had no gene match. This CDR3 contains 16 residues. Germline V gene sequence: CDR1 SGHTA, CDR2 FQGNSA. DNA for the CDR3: TGTGCCAGCAGCGTGAGCGGGGGAGCCTTGGGAGAGACCCAGTACTTC. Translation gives CASSVSGGALGETQYF.

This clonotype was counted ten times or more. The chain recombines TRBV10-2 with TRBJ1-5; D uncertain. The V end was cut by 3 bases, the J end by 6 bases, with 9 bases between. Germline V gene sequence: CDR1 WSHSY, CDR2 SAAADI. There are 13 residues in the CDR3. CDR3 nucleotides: TGCGCCAGCAGTGAAGAGTGGGTTCAGCCCCAGCATTTT. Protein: CASSEEWVQPQHF.

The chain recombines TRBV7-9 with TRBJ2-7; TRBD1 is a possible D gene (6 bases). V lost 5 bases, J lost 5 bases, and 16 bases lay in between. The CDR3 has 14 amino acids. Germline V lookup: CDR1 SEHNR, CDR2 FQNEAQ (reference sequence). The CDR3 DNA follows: TGTGCCAGCAGCGCAGAATTGAGGACAGACGAGCAGTACTTC. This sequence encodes CASSAELRTDEQYF.

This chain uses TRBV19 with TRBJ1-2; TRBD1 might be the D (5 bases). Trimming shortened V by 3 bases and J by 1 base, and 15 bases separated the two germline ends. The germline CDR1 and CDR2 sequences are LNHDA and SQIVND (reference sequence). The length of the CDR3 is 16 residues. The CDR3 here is CASSMGRKHLNYGYTF. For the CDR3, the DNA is TGTGCCAGTAGTATGGGACGGAAGCATCTTAACTATGGCTACACCTTC.

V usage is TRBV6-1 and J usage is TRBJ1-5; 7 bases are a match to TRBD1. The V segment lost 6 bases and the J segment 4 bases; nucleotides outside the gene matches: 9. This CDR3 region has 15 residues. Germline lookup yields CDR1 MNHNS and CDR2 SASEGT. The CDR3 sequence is CASRARTGQNQPQHF. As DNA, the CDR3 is TGTGCCAGCAGAGCCCGGACAGGCCAAAATCAGCCCCAGCATTTT.

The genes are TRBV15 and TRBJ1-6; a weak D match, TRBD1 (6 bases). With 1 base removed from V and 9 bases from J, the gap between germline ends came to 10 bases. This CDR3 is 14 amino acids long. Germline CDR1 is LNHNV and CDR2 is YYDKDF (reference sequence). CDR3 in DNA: TGTGCCACCAGCAGAGCATACAGGGTTTCACCCCTCCACTTT. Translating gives CATSRAYRVSPLHF.

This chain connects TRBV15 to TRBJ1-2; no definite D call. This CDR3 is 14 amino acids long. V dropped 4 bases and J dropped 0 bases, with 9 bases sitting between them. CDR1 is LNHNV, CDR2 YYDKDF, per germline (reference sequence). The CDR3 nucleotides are TGTGCCACCAGCAACGTTGGTACTAACTATGGCTACACCTTC. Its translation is CATSNVGTNYGYTF.

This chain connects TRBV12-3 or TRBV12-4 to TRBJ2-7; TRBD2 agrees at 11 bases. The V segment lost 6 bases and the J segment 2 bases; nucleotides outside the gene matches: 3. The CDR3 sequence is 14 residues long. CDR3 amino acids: CASRVSGRAYEQYF. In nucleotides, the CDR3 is TGTGCCAGCAGGGTTAGCGGGAGGGCCTACGAGCAGTACTTC.

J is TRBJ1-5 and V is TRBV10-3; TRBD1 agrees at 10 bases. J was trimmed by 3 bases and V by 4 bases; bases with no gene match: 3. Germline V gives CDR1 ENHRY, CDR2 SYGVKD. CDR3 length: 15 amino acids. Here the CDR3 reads CAISAGQGINQPQHF. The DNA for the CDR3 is TGTGCCATCAGTGCGGGACAGGGGATCAATCAGCCCCAGCATTTT.

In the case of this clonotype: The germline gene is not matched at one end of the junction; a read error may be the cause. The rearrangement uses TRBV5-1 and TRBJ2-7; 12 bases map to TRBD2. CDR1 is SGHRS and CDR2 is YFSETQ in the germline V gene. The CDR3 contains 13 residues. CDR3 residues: CASTILAGGEQYF. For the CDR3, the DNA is TGTGCCAGCACCATACTAGCGGGAGGCGAGCAGTACTTC.

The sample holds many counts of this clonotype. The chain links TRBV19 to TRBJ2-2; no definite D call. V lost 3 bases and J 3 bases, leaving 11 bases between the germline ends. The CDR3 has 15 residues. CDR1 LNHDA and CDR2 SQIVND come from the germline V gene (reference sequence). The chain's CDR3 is CASSIWSGDTGELFF. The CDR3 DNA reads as TGTGCCAGTAGTATCTGGAGTGGCGACACCGGGGAGCTGTTTTTT.

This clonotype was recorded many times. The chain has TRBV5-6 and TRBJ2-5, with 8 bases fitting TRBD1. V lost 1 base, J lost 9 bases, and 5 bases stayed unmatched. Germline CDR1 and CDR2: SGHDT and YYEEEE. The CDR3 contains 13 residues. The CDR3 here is CASSLLDRVAQYF. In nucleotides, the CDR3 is TGTGCCAGCAGCTTGTTGGACAGGGTGGCCCAGTACTTC.

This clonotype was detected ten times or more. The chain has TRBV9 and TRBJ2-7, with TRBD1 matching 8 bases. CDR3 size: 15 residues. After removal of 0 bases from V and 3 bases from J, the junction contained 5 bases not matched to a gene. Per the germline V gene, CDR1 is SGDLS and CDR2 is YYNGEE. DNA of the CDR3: TGTGCCAGCAGCGTAGGACAGGGGAGAGACTACGAGCAGTACTTC. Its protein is CASSVGQGRDYEQYF.

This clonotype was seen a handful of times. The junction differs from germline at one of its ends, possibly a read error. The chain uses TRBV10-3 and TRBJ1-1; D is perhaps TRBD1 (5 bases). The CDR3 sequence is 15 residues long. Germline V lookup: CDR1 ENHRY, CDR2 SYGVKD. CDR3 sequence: CASSESEGTDTEAFF. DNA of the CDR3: TGTGCCAGCAGTGAATCGGAGGGGACTGACACTGAAGCTTTCTTT.

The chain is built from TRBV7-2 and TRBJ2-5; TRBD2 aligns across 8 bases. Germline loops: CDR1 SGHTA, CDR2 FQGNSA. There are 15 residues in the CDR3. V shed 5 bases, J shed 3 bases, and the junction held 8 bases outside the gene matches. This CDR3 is CASSPSLAGKETQYF. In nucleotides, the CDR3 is TGTGCCAGCAGCCCCTCGCTAGCGGGTAAAGAGACCCAGTACTTC.

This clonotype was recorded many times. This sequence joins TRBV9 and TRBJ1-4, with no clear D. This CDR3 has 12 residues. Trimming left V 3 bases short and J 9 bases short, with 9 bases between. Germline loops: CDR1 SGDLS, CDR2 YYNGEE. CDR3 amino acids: CASSGSQKKLFF. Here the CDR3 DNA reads TGTGCCAGCAGCGGTTCGCAGAAAAAACTGTTTTTT.

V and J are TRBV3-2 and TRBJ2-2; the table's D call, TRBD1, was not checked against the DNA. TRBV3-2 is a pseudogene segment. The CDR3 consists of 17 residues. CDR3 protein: CASSQVVGTGYTGELFF. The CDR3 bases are TGTGCCAGCAGCCAAGTTGTAGGGACAGGGTACACCGGGGAGCTGTTTTTT.

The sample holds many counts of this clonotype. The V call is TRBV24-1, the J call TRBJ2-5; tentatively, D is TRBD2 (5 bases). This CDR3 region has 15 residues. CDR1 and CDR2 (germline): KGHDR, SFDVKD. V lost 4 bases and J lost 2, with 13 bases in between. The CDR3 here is CATSDRSGKQETQYF. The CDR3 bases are TGTGCCACCAGTGACCGTTCCGGGAAACAAGAGACCCAGTACTTC.

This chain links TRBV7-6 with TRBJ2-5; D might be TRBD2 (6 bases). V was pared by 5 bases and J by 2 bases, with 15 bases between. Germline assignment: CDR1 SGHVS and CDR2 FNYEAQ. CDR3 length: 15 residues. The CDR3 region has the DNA TGTGCCAGCAGCCCGGCGGGGATGGTTCAAGAGACCCAGTACTTC. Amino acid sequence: CASSPAGMVQETQYF.

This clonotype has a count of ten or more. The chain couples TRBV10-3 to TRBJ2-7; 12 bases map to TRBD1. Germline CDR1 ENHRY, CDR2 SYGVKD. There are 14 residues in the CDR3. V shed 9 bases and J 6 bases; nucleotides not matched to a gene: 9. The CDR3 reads CAMGQGATTGEQYF. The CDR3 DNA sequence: TGTGCCATGGGACAGGGGGCGACTACCGGCGAGCAGTACTTC.